In its sample, the clone carrying this TCR beta chain was seen once. One junction end disagrees with the germline gene, perhaps due to a read error. The data were obtained in a study of T cell responses to AZD1222 COVID-19 vaccine. Method: immunoSEQ multiplex PCR; TCRdb's copy keeps in-frame clones and lacks some. The sample has some 120,000 clones, 80% to 90% seen once. This material consisted of peripheral blood, taken on day 0 of AZD1222 vaccination. The source of this sequence is an adult in good health.

Written as DNA, the CDR3 is TGTGCCAGCAGCTTAGCGGGGGGGGAGACCCAGTACTTC. It is translated as CASSLAGGETQYF. This chain uses TRBV12-3 or TRBV12-4 with TRBJ2-5; 11 positions match TRBD2. The CDR3 spans 13 residues.